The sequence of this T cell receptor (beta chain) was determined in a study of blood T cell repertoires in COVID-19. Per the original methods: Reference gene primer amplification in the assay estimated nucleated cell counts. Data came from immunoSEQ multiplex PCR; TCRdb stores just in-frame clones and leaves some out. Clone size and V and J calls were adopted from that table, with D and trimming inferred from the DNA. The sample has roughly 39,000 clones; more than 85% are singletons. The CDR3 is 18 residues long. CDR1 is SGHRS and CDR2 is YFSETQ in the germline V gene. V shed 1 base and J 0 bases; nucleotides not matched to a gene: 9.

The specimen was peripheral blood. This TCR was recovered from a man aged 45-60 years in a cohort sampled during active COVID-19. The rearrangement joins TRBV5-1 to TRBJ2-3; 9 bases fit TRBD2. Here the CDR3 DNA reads TGCGCCAGCAGCTTGTCCCCGACTAGCGGAACTAGCACAGATACGCAGTATTTT. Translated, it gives CASSLSPTSGTSTDTQYF.